This paragraph covers one T cell receptor beta chain sequence. There is no known antigen for this receptor. The input lacks base qualities; no much larger clone sits a single base away. Peripheral blood CD8+ and CD4+ T cells from healthy donors, Susac syndrome patients and multiple sclerosis patients were profiled using high-throughput TCR beta sequencing. Multiple sclerosis controls were treatment-naive patients with stable or active relapsing-remitting disease fulfilling revised McDonald criteria. Bulk CD8+ and CD4+ T cells were purified by magnetic negative isolation, whereas CD8+ TEMRA cells were enriched by FACS. Blood was drawn into EDTA tubes, processed within 24 hours, and PBMCs were isolated by density gradient centrifugation. PBMCs destined for TCR sequencing were cryopreserved in liquid nitrogen and later thawed in a 37 °C water bath. Purity of sorted or isolated CD4+, CD8+ and CD8+ TEMRA cells was at least 90%.

RNA was extracted using the RNeasy kit, and about 0.45 to 1 microgram was reverse transcribed with random hexamers. The immunoSEQ multiplex PCR assay, which covers 54 Vbeta and 13 Jbeta segments, was used to amplify TCR beta CDR3 regions. To correct PCR amplification bias, a synthetic template baseline was used for both primer optimization and computational correction. Turning to the authors' computational methods: Reads were annotated to V, D and J genes according to IMGT and were analyzed with immunoSEQ Analyzer, with only productive sequences retained. Clonality was calculated as one minus the Shannon entropy normalized by log2 of the number of productive unique sequences. For each patient and control, public and private clones were evaluated among the 100 most prevalent clones. Clones were defined as Susac-specific when absent from the healthy and MS cohorts, from fewer than 1,200 published viral clones and from other ImmuneACCESS disease sequences. TCRdb cleaned the public reads at Q25 with fastp, built clones with MiXCR and kept in-frame beta chains. Every CDR3 protein is listed once, alongside the most common genes and DNA of its rows. The V and J calls were determined by TCRdb, not by the authors. A total of 250,000 to 300,000 distinct CDR3 sequences appear in this sample, roughly 90% of them only once. The ten top clones hold 0.18% of the sample.

This record comes from a study of CD8 T cells in Susac syndrome (dated by TCRdb to the late 2010s). Looking at the study overall: Whether CD8+ T cell activation and differentiation in Susac syndrome was antigen driven was tested using repertoire sequencing. CD8+ T cell repertoire clonality was compared between about 12 healthy donors, approximately 14 Susac syndrome patients and fewer than 19 multiple sclerosis patients. Study-wide findings and limitations: The TCR sequencing and HLA analysis was acknowledged to have included a relatively small number of individuals.

Source material: CD8+ T cells from PBMCs. The receptor was isolated from a human donor with multiple sclerosis.

The nucleotides are TGTGCCAGCAGTTTAACACCGGGACTAGCTCCCCACAAGGACAATGAGCAGTTCTTC. Its coded protein is CASSLTPGLAPHKDNEQFF. Recombination linked TRBV28 to TRBJ2-1; the central 9 bases match TRBD2. V trim: 2 bases; J trim: 5 bases; unmatched bases: 16. From the germline V gene, CDR1 is MDHEN and CDR2 is SYDVKM. From cysteine to phenylalanine, the CDR3 is 19 amino acids long. The DNA shown is the 57-base CDR3, in frame from base 1.